This TCR beta chain is from a study of cytomegalovirus exposure and HLA in healthy donors (dated by TCRdb to about 2017). For the study in its entirety: An earlier analysis of fewer than 750 of the donors reported 250 to 300 Gb of sequence data and 95 million to 130 million unique TCR beta sequences obtained from approximately 180 million T cells. Approximately 310 gigabases of sequencing data and about 92 million unique TCR sequences made up an early release that covered 500 to 700 HLA-typed donors. Of the roughly 400 genotyped donors, over 65% fell in the genetic ancestry cluster associated with self-reported Caucasian donors. The aim of the study was to test whether cataloging public T cell receptors could identify signatures of past pathogen exposure. The study used immunosequencing to profile the T cell repertoires of 670 or so subjects and linked those repertoires to cytomegalovirus serostatus. In addition to the first cohort of approximately 650 subjects, a separate validation cohort of over 90 different subjects was used. To predict cytomegalovirus infection status, the study brought together high-throughput TCR immunosequencing, statistical association of individual TCRs with disease status, and machine learning. A later analysis re-analyzed previously published TCR beta repertoires from several hundred donors and added high-resolution HLA genotyping to study TCR occurrence patterns. Rather than drawing on any new phenotypic data, the later analysis identified candidate immune exposures from TCR beta sequences and the way those sequences occurred across donors. An earlier analysis of about 620 of the donors applied high-throughput TCR beta sequencing to assess whether each TCR beta V gene segment acted as functional or pseudogenic. Donor age, sex, ethnicity and CMV serostatus were compiled together with the repertoire data. In a later genetic analysis, genome-wide SNP genotypes for 398 of the 666 donors were used, and that subset was treated as a discovery cohort. All discovery cohort repertoires had been generated on a single sequencing platform. HLA typing covered class I and class II loci at four-digit resolution. The number of donors typed differed by locus, with roughly 629-640 for A, B, C, DRB1 and DQB1, more than 500 for DQA1, nearly 610 for DPA1, and 450 to 480 for DPB1. A few DR-DQ haplotypes were treated as single units for association and clustering because of strong linkage in the cohort. Across around 400 genotyped donors of the cohort, an average of about 220,000 unique TCR beta nucleotide sequences per donor were sequenced, and around 19% of those sequences were non-productive.

Between the V and J ends, shortened by 3 bases and 6 bases respectively, the junction contains 3 bases. The cysteine opens and the phenylalanine closes a CDR3 of 11 amino acids. Only the CDR3 DNA stays, 33 bases, in frame from base 1. The germline V gene provides CDR1 SNHLY and CDR2 FYNNEI. What the work shows at the level of the full study, not this receptor alone: A later analysis reported that several top co-occurrence clusters appeared linked to parvovirus B19, influenza, CMV and Epstein-Barr virus. Compared with equally common non-associated chains, HLA-associated TCR beta chains in a later analysis were more clonally expanded and had lower generation probabilities. Broadly in line with IMGT annotations, most TCR beta V segments showed up in productive rearrangements about 87% or about 30% of the time in an earlier analysis of roughly 590 of the donors. This cohort had only TCR beta chains sequenced, and the lack of alpha or paired-chain data limited which features could be detected. Correlated functional status among segregating V segments might be attributable to linkage disequilibrium, but an unknown experimental factor could not be ruled out. In a later analysis, some 18,000 TCR beta sequences were associated with specific HLA alleles at a false discovery rate of 0.05. Because counts were too low, roughly 18 rarely observed V segments, including chromosome 9 orphons, were left out of the earlier analysis of approximately 580 of the donors. Because the 87-base-pair reads could not distinguish some IMGT-functional V segments, including TRBV6-2 and TRBV6-3, those segments were excluded. In the study, some 160 TCR beta chains were listed as associated with cytomegalovirus. Strong co-occurrence of HLA alleles, especially DR and DQ, made assigning TCR associations to individual alleles difficult. The authors suggested that the approach could potentially be generalized to other disease states and immunological phenotypes. Across donors, most TCR sequences were observed very rarely, whereas some public TCRs were present in many individuals. In both the original and validation cohorts, the classifier was reported to diagnose cytomegalovirus status with high specificity and sensitivity. A further reported finding was that TCR beta sequences accurately predicted the HLA-A and HLA-B alleles for most subjects in the first cohort. According to a later genetic analysis, donors in an Asian-associated ancestry cluster had fewer N-insertions in productive TCRs than the approximately 650-donor mean. Immune exposure information for the cohort was limited to CMV serostatus. Presence/absence analyses assumed roughly uniform sequencing depth across donors, an assumption that may not hold. Because HLA typing was missing for some donors at each locus, association tests included only the typed subset. The sequencing pipeline was judged likely to have produced a cluster of highly shared sequence variants as a technical artifact. An association between a missense DCLRE1C variant and V-gene and J-gene trimming of TCR beta chains was found in a later genetic analysis and replicated in an independent cohort. In vitro tests confirmed that a few of the cytomegalovirus-associated TCR beta chains recognize cytomegalovirus antigens. Most CMV-associated TCR beta chains appeared to be HLA-restricted in a later analysis, and the HLA associations seemed to be driven largely by CMV exposure. In a later analysis, TCR association rates were found to vary across HLA loci, with the most associated TCRs seen for DRB1 alleles and the fewest for HLA-C alleles.

To note about this clone: The antigen this receptor binds is unknown. It has no much larger one-base neighbor in the sample; base qualities were not kept.

In total, around 600 healthy bone marrow donors made up the cohort. At the time of sampling, all cohort members were nominally healthy, though unrecorded immune exposures were likely present. The donor tested CMV seropositive and was one of the 289 seropositive cohort members. Every donor gave a peripheral blood sample, and the peripheral blood mononuclear cells from that sample were used for TCR beta sequencing. The Qiagen DNeasy Blood Extraction Kit was used to extract genomic DNA from the blood cell samples. The protocol used for the library was the immunoSEQ multiplex PCR assay. For the multiplex PCR, a mixture combining 60 forward primers for TCR Vbeta segments and 13 reverse primers for TCR Jbeta segments was used. The CDR3 region of rearranged TCR beta genes was amplified from genomic DNA by a multiplex PCR assay. On the Illumina HiSeq System, the amplified TCR beta libraries were sequenced as 87-base-pair reads. In the original analysis: Across the 500 to 750 repertoires, a later analysis counted approximately 83 million unique TCR beta chains, some 11 million of which were shared by at least two donors. A nearest-neighbor algorithm error-corrected the raw reads and collapsed the reads into unique sequences, merging closely related sequences to remove PCR and sequencing errors. Alignment of CDR3 sequences to IMGT reference sequences was used to assign V, D and J gene segments. For a sequence to be retained, a match of at least six nucleotides to both a V gene segment and a J gene segment was required. A rearrangement counted as productive if the CDR3 had no stop codons and remained in frame with V and J, and every other rearrangement counted as non-productive. CDR3 was defined according to IMGT convention as the region running from the second conserved V-encoded cysteine to the conserved J-encoded phenylalanine. The earlier analysis of 500 to 600 of the donors excluded sequences that lacked an unambiguous match to a single V gene segment. An earlier analysis of over 450 of the donors classified V segments as functional when productive rearrangements were above 56.7% and as segregating when the standard deviation between donors was above 5%. A statistical classification framework was built to diagnose cytomegalovirus status from the catalog of TCR beta chain sequences. In a later analysis, V and J genes were assigned by comparing TCR nucleotide sequences against IMGT/GENE-DB human TR gene sequences. The TCRdist pipeline was used in a later analysis to assign CDR3 sequences and most-parsimonious VDJ recombination scenarios. A later analysis defined each TCR beta chain by its CDR3 amino acid sequence plus V-gene family, and excluded reads lacking a unique V-gene family. To address suspected cross-contamination and a sequencing artifact, a later analysis removed around 590 highly shared, low-generation-probability nucleotide sequences. For each public chain, a later analysis derived a clonal expansion index from normalized ranks of inferred template counts within each repertoire. A later analysis computed generation probabilities with a VDJ recombination model fitted to out-of-frame rearrangements, and checked the results against IGoR. In a later analysis, TCR-TCR, TCR-HLA and TCR-CMV co-occurrence was scored with hypergeometric tests, and a repertoire-size bias correction was applied to TCR pairs. To estimate false discovery rates, a later analysis permuted the HLA or CMV assignments 20 times. In a later analysis, co-occurring TCRs were grouped using DBSCAN, with TCRdist sequence similarity added in when clustering inside HLA-allele-positive subsets. Co-occurrence clustering excluded repertoires with fewer than 30,000 or more than 120,000 public chains, plus five with anomalous nucleotide sharing. TCRdb mirrors the immuneACCESS table, restricted to in-frame sequences. Some clones are absent from its copies; in checked studies, under half trace to an unresolved V gene, and the reason for the others is unknown. The V and J calls and clone size are taken from that table; D and trimming were inferred from the DNA. The sample data list under 200,000 clones, and roughly 88% of these were observed just once. Roughly 6.5% of the sample is held by the ten biggest clonotypes.

This chain is built from TRBV2 and TRBJ1-5; the D gene remains uncertain. The TCR originated in a man in his fifties or sixties in good health and CMV-seropositive. Sequencing was carried out using PBMCs. For the CDR3, the sequence is CASSDGQPQHF. The nucleotide sequence reads TGTGCCAGCAGTGACGGTCAGCCCCAGCATTTT.